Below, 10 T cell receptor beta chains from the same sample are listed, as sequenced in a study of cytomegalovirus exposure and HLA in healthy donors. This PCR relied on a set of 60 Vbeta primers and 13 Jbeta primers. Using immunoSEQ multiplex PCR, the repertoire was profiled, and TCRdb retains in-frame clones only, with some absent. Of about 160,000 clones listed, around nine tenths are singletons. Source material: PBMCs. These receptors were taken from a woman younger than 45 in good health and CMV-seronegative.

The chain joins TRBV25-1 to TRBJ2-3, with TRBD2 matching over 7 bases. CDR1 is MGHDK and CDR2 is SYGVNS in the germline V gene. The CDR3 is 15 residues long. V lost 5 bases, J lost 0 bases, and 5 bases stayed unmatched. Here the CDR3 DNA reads TGTGCCAGCAGTTTCCTAGCGGCTAGCACAGATACGCAGTATTTT. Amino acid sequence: CASSFLAASTDTQYF. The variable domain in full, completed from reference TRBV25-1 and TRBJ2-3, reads EADIYQTPRYLVIGTGKKITLECSQTMGHDKMYWYQQDPGMELHLIHYSYGVNSTEKGDLSSESTVSRIRTEHFPLTLESARPSHTSQYLCASSFLAASTDTQYFGPGTRLTVL.

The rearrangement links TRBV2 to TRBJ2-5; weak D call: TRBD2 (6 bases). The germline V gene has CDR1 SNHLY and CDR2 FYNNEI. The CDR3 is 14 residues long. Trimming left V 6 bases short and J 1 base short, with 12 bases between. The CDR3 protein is CASREGNSQETQYF. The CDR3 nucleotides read TGTGCCAGCAGGGAGGGAAACTCCCAAGAGACCCAGTACTTC.

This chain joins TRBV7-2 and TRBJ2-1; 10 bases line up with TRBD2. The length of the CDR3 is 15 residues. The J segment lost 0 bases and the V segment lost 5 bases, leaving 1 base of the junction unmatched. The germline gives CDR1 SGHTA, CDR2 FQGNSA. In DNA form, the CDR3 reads TGTGCCAGCAGCCCTAGCGGGAGCTCCTACAATGAGCAGTTCTTC. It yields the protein CASSPSGSSYNEQFF.

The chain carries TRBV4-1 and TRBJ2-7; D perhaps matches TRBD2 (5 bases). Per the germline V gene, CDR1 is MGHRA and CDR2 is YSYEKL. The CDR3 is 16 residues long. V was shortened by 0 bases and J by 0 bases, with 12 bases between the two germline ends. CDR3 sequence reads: CASSQEAAGRSYEQYF. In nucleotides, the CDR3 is TGCGCCAGCAGCCAAGAGGCGGCGGGTCGCTCCTACGAGCAGTACTTC.

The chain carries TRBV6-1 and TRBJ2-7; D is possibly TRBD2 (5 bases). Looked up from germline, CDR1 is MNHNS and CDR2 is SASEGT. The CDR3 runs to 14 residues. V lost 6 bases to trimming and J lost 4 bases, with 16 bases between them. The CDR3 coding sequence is TGTGCCAGCAGACAACCGCTCAGAGGGTACGAGCAGTACTTC. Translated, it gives CASRQPLRGYEQYF.

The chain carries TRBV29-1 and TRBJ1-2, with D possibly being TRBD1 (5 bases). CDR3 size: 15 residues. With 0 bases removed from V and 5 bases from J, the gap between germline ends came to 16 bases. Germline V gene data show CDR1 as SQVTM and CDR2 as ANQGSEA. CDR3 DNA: TGCAGCGTTGAAGATCTTCTAGGGGTCGGGTATGGCTACACCTTC. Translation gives CSVEDLLGVGYGYTF.

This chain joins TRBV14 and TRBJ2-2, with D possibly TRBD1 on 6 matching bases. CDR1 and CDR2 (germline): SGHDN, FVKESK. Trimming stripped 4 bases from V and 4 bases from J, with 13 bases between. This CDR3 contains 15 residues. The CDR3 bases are TGTGCCAGCAGCCCCCAGGGGCTATTCACCGGGGAGCTGTTTTTT. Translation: CASSPQGLFTGELFF.

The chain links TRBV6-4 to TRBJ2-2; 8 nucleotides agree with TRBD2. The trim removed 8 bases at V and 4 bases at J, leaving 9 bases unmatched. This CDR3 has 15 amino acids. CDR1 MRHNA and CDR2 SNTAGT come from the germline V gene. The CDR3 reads CASRGGASFTGELFF. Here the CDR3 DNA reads TGTGCCAGCCGGGGGGGCGCAAGTTTCACCGGGGAGCTGTTTTTT.

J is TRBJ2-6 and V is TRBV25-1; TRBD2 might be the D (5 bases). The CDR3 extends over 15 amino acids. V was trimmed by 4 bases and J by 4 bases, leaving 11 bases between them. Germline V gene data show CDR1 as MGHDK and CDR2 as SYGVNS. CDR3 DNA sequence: TGTGCCAGCAGTGGCCTGGGAGCGGGGGCCAACGTCCTGACTTTC. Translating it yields CASSGLGAGANVLTF. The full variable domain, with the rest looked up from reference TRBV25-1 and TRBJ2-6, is EADIYQTPRYLVIGTGKKITLECSQTMGHDKMYWYQQDPGMELHLIHYSYGVNSTEKGDLSSESTVSRIRTEHFPLTLESARPSHTSQYLCASSGLGAGANVLTFGAGSRLTVL.

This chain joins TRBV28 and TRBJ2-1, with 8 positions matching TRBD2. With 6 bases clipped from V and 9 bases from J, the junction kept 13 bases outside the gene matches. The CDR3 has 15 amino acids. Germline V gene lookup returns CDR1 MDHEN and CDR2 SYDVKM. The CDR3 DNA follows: TGTGCCAGCAGGGGGCCTAGCGGGCCCTTCATTGAGCAGTTCTTC. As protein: CASRGPSGPFIEQFF.